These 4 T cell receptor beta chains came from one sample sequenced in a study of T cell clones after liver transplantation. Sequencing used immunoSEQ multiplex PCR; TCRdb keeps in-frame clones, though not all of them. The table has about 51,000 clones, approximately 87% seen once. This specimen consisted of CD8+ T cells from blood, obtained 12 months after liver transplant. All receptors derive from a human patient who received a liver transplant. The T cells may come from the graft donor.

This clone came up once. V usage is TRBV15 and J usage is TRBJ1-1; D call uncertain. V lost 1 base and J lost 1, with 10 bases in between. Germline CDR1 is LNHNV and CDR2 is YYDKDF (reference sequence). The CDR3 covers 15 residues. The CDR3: CATSRGRVPNTEAFF. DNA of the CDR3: TGTGCCACCAGCAGAGGTCGAGTCCCGAACACTGAAGCTTTCTTT. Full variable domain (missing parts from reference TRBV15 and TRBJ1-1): DAMVIQNPRYQVTQFGKPVTLSCSQTLNHNVMYWYQQKSSQAPKLLFHYYDKDFNNEADTPDNFQSRRPNTSFCFLDIRSPGLGDTAMYLCATSRGRVPNTEAFFGQGTRLTVV.

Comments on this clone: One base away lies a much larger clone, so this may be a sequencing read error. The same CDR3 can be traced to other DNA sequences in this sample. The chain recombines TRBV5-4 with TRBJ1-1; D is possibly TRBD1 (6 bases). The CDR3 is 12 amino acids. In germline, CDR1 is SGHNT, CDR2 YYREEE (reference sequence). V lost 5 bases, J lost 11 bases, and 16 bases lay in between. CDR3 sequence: CASSFLRGAAFF. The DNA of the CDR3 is TGTGCCAGCAGTTTCCTCAGGGGCGCGGCTTTCTTT. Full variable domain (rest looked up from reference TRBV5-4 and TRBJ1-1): ETGVTQSPTHLIKTRGQQVTLRCSSQSGHNTVSWYQQALGQGPQFIFQYYREEENGRGNFPPRFSGLQFPNYSSELNVNALELDDSALYLCASSFLRGAAFFGQGTRLTVV.

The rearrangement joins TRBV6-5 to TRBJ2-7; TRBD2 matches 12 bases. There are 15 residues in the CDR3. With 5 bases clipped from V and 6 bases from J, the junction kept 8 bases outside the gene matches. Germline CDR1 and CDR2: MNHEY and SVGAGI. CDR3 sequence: CASSPWTSGTSEQYF. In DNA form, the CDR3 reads TGTGCCAGCAGTCCCTGGACTAGCGGGACTAGCGAGCAGTACTTC.

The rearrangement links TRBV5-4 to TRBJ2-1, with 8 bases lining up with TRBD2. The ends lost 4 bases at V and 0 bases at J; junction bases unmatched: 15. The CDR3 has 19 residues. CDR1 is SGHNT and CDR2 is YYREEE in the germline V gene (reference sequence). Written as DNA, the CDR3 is TGTGCCAGCAGCCCTTGGAATGGAGGCGGGAGGCTCTCCTACAATGAGCAGTTCTTC. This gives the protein CASSPWNGGGRLSYNEQFF.